This entry concerns a single T cell receptor (beta chain). What it binds is unknown. This record belongs to a study of cytomegalovirus exposure and HLA in healthy donors. General study results and limits: Within the data, a cluster of highly shared sequence variants was likely a sequencing artifact. Analysis performed later showed TCR beta chains linked to HLA being more clonally expanded than equally common others. Apparent HLA restriction characterized most CMV-associated TCR beta chains in a later analysis. Using the classifier, cytomegalovirus status was reportedly diagnosed with high specificity and sensitivity.

Researchers ran the PCR with 60 Vbeta and 13 Jbeta primers. This table comes from immunoSEQ multiplex PCR, and its TCRdb copy is limited to in-frame clones, with some not included. The sample holds more than 150,000 clones, 80% seen once. V shed 6 bases, J shed 2 bases, and the junction held 5 bases outside the gene matches. Germline lookup yields CDR1 SGHTA and CDR2 FQGNSA. The CDR3 loop spans 15 amino acids. This rearrangement joins TRBV7-2 to TRBJ1-3; 9 bases fit TRBD1. The sequence was obtained from a boy younger than 18 in good health and CMV-seronegative. Sequencing was carried out using PBMCs. CDR3: CASSGTGKTGNTIYF. The CDR3 bases are TGTGCCAGCAGTGGGACAGGGAAGACTGGAAACACCATATATTTT.